Listed below are T cell receptor beta chains from one sample, sequenced in a study of shared clonotypes between healthy human individuals. Method: immunoSEQ multiplex PCR; TCRdb's copy keeps in-frame clones and lacks some. The table has roughly 550,000 clones, roughly 96% seen once. The sample consisted of naive CD8+ T cells sorted from blood. The receptor set was obtained from a woman aged 30 to 39 in good health. Each CDR3 is given with its conserved first and last residue. A D gene is named only where the DNA matches it firmly.

TRBJ2-3	.	TRBV9	TGTGCCAGCAGCCCCCCGAGGGAAGATACGCAGTATTTT	CASSPPREDTQYF
TRBJ1-1	.	TRBV19	TGTGCCAGTAGTATCATCGGGGACATCCCAAGGAGGACTGAAGCTTTCTTT	CASSIIGDIPRRTEAFF
TRBJ1-2	.	TRBV9	TGTGCCAGCAGCGTAAAGCCCCAGGATTTCTTCTATGGCTACACCTTC	CASSVKPQDFFYGYTF
TRBJ1-2	TRBD1	TRBV30	TGTGCCTGGAGTTACGTGACAGGGGGCTATGGCTACACCTTC	CAWSYVTGGYGYTF
TRBJ1-1	TRBD1	TRBV2	TGTGCCAGCAGAGCCGACAGGGGGCTGACTGAAGCTTTCTTT	CASRADRGLTEAFF
TRBJ2-7	.	TRBV30	TGTGCCTGGAGTGTAATCCTGGGATACGAGCAGTACTTC	CAWSVILGYEQYF
TRBJ2-7	.	TRBV28	TGTGCCAGCAGTGCTACCGGGACACCCTACTACGAGCAGTACTTC	CASSATGTPYYEQYF
TRBJ1-5	.	TRBV27	TGTGCCAGCAGGATTGGGGGGAGACGGTCGGATCAGCCCCAGCATTTT	CASRIGGRRSDQPQHF
TRBJ2-7	.	TRBV6-1	TGTGCCAGCAGTGAACTACAGCTCTACGAGCAGTACTTC	CASSELQLYEQYF
TRBJ2-1	TRBD1	TRBV28	TGTGCCAGCACCACACCTTGGACAGGGGCCTACAATGAGCAGTTCTTC	CASTTPWTGAYNEQFF
TRBJ1-4	.	TRBV11-2	TGTGCCAGCAGCTTAGATTTCGGCAGGAGGGAAAAACTGTTTTTT	CASSLDFGRREKLFF
TRBJ2-7	.	TRBV13	TGTGCCAGCAGCTTAGCTGGCGGGAACTACGAGCAGTACTTC	CASSLAGGNYEQYF
TRBJ2-3	.	TRBV7-2	TGTGCCAGCAGCCCCCGCCGGGGCCGCACAGATACGCAGTATTTT	CASSPRRGRTDTQYF
TRBJ2-7	.	TRBV27	TGTGCCAGCAGCCGCGGGGATAAGCAGTACTTC	CASSRGDKQYF
TRBJ1-2	.	TRBV7-9	TGTGCCAGCAGCTCACAGGGTGGTAAAAACTATGGCTACACCTTC	CASSSQGGKNYGYTF
TRBJ2-1	TRBD2	TRBV28	TGTGCCAGCAGTCGTTCGGGACTAGCGGGAGGTTACAATGAGCAGTTCTTC	CASSRSGLAGGYNEQFF
TRBJ2-7	.	TRBV11-2	TGTGCCAGCAGCTTAGCCGCAGCCTACGAGCAGTACTTC	CASSLAAAYEQYF
TRBJ1-1	TRBD1	TRBV27	TGTGCCAGCAACATCATCGGGACAGGGGGTCAGACGGAAGCTTTCTTT	CASNIIGTGGQTEAFF
TRBJ1-2	TRBD1	TRBV28	TGTGCCAGCAGTGAGGACAGGGGGCTCCCCTATGGCTACACCTTC	CASSEDRGLPYGYTF
TRBJ1-6	TRBD1	TRBV27	TGTGCCAGCAGTCCCGTCGGAGGACAGGGCGGTTCACCCCTCCACTTT	CASSPVGGQGGSPLHF